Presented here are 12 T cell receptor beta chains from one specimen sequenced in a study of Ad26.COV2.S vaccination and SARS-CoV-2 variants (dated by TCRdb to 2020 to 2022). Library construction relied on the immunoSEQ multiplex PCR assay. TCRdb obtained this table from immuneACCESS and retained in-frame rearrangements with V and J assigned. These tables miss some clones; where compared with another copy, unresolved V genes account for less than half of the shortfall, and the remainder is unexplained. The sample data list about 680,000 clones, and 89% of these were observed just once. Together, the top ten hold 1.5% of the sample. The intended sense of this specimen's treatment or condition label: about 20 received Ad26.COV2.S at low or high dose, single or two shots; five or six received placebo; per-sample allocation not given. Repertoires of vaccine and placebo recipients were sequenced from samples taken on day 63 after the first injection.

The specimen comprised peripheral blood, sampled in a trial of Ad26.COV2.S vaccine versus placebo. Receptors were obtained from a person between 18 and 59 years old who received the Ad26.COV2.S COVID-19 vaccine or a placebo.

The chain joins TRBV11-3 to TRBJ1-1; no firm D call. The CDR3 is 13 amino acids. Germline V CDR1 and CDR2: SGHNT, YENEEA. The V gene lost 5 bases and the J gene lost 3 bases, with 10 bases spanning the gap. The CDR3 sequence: CASSRSRYTEAFF. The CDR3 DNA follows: TGTGCCAGCAGCAGATCCAGGTACACTGAAGCTTTCTTT.

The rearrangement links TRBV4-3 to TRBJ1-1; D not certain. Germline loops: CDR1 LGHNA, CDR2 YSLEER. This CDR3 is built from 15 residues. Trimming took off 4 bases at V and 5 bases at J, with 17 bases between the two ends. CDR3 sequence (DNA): TGCGCCAGCAGCCCTCATTTCCAAAGAGGGACTGAAGCTTTCTTT. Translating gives CASSPHFQRGTEAFF.

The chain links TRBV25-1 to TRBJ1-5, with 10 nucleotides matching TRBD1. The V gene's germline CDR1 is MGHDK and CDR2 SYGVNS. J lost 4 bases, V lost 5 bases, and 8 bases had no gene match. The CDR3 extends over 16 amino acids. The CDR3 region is CASSPQGQGLNQPQHF. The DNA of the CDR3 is TGTGCCAGCAGTCCCCAGGGACAGGGGTTGAATCAGCCCCAGCATTTT.

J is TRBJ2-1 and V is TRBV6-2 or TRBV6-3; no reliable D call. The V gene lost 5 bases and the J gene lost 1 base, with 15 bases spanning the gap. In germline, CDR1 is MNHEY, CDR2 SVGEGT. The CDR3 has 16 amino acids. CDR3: CASSALLGPSYNEQFF. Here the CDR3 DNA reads TGTGCCAGCAGTGCTCTCCTAGGACCGTCCTACAATGAGCAGTTCTTC.

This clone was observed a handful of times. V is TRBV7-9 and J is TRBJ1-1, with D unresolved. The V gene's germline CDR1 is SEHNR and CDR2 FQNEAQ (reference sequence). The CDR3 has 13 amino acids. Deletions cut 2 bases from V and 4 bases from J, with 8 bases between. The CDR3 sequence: CASSLITLTEAFF. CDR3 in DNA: TGTGCCAGCAGCTTAATTACGCTCACTGAAGCTTTCTTT.

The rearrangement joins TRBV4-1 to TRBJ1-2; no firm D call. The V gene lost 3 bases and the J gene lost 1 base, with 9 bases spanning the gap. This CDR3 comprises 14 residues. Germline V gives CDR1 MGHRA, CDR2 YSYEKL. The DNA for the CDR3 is TGCGCCAGCAGCCAGGAGGCGCTTAACTATGGCTACACCTTC. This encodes CASSQEALNYGYTF.

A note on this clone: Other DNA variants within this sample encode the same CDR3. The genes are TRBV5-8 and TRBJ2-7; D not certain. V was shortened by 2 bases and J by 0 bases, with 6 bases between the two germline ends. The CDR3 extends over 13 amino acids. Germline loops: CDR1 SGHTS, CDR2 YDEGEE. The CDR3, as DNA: TGTGCCAGCAGCTTACAGAACTCCTACGAGCAGTACTTC. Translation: CASSLQNSYEQYF.

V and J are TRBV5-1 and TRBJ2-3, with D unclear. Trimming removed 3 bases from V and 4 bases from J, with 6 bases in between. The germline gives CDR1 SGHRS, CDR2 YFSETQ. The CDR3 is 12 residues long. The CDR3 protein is CASSYTADTQYF. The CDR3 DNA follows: TGCGCCAGCAGCTACACTGCAGATACGCAGTATTTT.

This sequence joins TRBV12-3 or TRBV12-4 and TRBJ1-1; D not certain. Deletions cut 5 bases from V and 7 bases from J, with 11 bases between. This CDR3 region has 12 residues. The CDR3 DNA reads TGTGCCAGCAGTCAGTCCTGGAGTGAAGCTTTCTTT. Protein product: CASSQSWSEAFF.

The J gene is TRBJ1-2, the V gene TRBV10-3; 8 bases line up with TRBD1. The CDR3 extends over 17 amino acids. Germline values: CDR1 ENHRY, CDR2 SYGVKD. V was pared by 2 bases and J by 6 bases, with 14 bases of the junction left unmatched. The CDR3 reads CAISEGAGQASLDGYTF. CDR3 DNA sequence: TGTGCCATCAGTGAGGGGGCGGGACAGGCGTCGTTAGATGGCTACACCTTC.

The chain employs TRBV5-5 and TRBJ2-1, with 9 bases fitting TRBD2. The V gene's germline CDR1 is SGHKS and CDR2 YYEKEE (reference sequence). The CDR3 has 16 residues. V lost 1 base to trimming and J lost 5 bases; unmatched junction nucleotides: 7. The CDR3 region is CASSLRLLAGNNEQFF. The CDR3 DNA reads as TGTGCCAGCAGCTTGAGGTTGCTAGCGGGAAACAATGAGCAGTTCTTC. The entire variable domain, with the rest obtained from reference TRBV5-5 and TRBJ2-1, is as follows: DAGVTQSPTHLIKTRGQQVTLRCSPISGHKSVSWYQQVLGQGPQFIFQYYEKEERGRGNFPDRFSARQFPNYSSELNVNALLLGDSALYLCASSLRLLAGNNEQFFGPGTRLTVL.

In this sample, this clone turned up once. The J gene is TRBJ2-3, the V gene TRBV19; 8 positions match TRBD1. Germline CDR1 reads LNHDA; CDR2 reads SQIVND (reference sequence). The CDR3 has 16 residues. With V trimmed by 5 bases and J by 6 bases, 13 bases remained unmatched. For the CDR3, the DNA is TGTGCCAGTAGTCCCCGGACAGGGCCTCCCATGGATACGCAGTATTTT. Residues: CASSPRTGPPMDTQYF.